This T cell receptor beta chain is from a study of blood T cell repertoires in COVID-19. Study-wide background: Spain, Italy and the United States supplied samples that represented acute and convalescent COVID-19. The analysed material was cDNA or gDNA that came from T cells, B-cell-depleted T cells, or PBMCs.

This CDR3 is 16 amino acids long. V was pared by 0 bases and J by 5 bases, with 7 bases of the junction left unmatched. Germline loops: CDR1 SGHRS, CDR2 YFSETQ. Recruitment covered over 20 US areas and drew participants whose ages spanned about 18 to 90 years. Participants' own reports of clinical history determined their cohort assignment. Here immunoSEQ multiplex PCR was the method, and the copy in TCRdb shows in-frame clones only, minus some. The sample yields 180,000 or so clones, more than 70% seen once. The J gene is TRBJ2-5, the V gene TRBV5-1; 10 nucleotides align to TRBD2. Sequenced material: PBMCs or T cells enriched from blood (not recorded which). This sequence was found in a woman aged 45-60 years in a cohort exposed to, infected with or recovered from COVID-19 (not recorded which). CDR3 coding DNA: TGCGCCAGCAGCTTGGCTCCAGCGGGGGGGCCGGAGACCCAGTACTTC. Residues: CASSLAPAGGPETQYF. Complete variable domain (other parts from reference TRBV5-1 and TRBJ2-5): KAGVTQTPRYLIKTRGQQVTLSCSPISGHRSVSWYQQTPGQGLQFLFEYFSETQRNKGNFPGRFSGRQFSNSRSEMNVSTLELGDSALYLCASSLAPAGGPETQYFGPGTRLLVL.